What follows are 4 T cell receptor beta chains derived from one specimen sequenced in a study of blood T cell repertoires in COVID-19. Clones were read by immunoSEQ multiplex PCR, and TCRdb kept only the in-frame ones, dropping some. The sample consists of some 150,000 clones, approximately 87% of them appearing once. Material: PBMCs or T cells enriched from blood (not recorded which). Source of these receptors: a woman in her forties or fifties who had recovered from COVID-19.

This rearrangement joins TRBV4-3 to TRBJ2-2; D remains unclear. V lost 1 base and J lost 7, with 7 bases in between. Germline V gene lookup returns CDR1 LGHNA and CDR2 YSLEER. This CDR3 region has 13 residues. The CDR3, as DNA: TGCGCCAGCAGCCAAGCTCTCGGCGGGGAGCTGTTTTTT. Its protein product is CASSQALGGELFF.

CDR3 DNA: TGCGCCAGCACCTCTGGACAGGGGGGTTCACCCCTCCACTTT. Translated: CASTSGQGGSPLHF. The V call is TRBV10-2, the J call TRBJ1-6, with 10 bases lining up with TRBD1. With V trimmed by 7 bases and J by 9 bases, 6 bases remained unmatched. Germline CDR1 is WSHSY and CDR2 is SAAADI. This CDR3 contains 14 residues.

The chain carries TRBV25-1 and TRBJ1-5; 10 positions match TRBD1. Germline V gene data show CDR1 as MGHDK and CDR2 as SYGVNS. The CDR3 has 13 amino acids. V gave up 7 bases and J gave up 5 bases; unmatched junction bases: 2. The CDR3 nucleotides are TGTGCCAGCAATGGGACAGGGGATCAGCCCCAGCATTTT. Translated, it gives CASNGTGDQPQHF.

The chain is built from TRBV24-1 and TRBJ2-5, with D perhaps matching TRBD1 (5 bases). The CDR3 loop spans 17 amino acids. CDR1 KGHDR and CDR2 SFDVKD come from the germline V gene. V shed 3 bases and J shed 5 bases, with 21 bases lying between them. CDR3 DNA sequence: TGTGCCACCAGTGATCGTCGTCAGGGTTTGGGGATGGAGACCCAGTACTTC. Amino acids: CATSDRRQGLGMETQYF.